Sequencing of this T cell receptor beta chain was carried out in a study of PD-1 blockade in classical Hodgkin lymphoma (dated by TCRdb to the early 2020s). In the study overall: Nivolumab dosing was 3 mg/kg intravenously every 2 weeks, continuing until either disease progression or unacceptable toxicity. The study used CyTOF and TCR beta sequencing to define a peripheral blood immune signature of response to PD-1 blockade in classical Hodgkin lymphoma.

Worth noting for this clone: Its recognized antigen is unknown. Per-base qualities were not stored, and no clone one base away is much larger.

The study at large found these results: The study was restricted to a single clinical trial cohort, and the causes of repertoire differences, possibly disease activity or prior therapy, were left undefined. Lower diversity was observed in patients in whom nivolumab was started less than 1 year after ASCT, and these patients were excluded from later analyses so that confounding by immune reconstitution would be avoided. Baseline diversity similar to that of newly diagnosed patients was observed in trial patients achieving complete response, whereas significantly lower diversity was observed in partial responders and progressors. Baseline TCR diversity was reported as lower in newly diagnosed patients than in healthy donors, and lower still in relapsed/refractory patients. CD4+ but not CD8+ TCR diversity rose significantly by C4D1 (p=0.0027 vs p=0.16), most apparent in complete responders (p=0.02).

According to the germline V gene, CDR1 reads MDHEN and CDR2 reads SYDVKM. The CDR3 runs 16 amino acids, cysteine and phenylalanine included. The CDR3 DNA has 48 bases and is translated from base 1. Unmatched junction bases come to 14, with V trimmed by 6 bases and J by 7 bases. Genomic DNA was extracted with the Qiagen DNeasy kit from unsorted PBMCs and from negatively selected CD4+ and CD8+ fractions. TCR beta CDR3 regions were subjected to amplification by immunoSEQ multiplex PCR with primers that anneal to V and J segments. A synthetic immune receptor repertoire was used to minimize amplification bias, and any remaining bias was removed computationally after sequencing. The published analysis was carried out like this. Custom Python scripts were used to quantify repertoire diversity as the Shannon entropy index. Unsorted, CD4+ and CD8+ repertoires were analyzed separately, except in combined analyses where CD4+ and CD8+ sequences were merged in silico. A clone counted as expanded when the clone's frequency after treatment rose at least 2-fold relative to C1D1, and clones undetected at baseline were given a pseudocount of 0.5. Singleton clones were defined as clones with 0 or 1 copy at C1D1, and non-singleton clones were defined as clones with 2 or more copies. By matching protein sequences in sorted samples from the same patient, clones expanded in unsorted samples were annotated as CD4+, CD8+ or unknown. Wilcoxon tests on paired samples were used to test changes in diversity from C1D1 to C4D1. TCRdb retrieved this table from immuneACCESS and kept in-frame rearrangements only. Not all clones are present; in checked studies, unresolved V genes account for under half, and no reason is known for the remainder. V and J calls and clone size are copied from that table; D and trimming were computed from the DNA. This sample holds about 9,700 clones; around two thirds were observed only once. The ten top clones hold about 4% of the sample.

The time point label, read with the paper, signifies: cycle 1 day 1 (C1D1), immediately before nivolumab initiation. All trial patients had relapsed after autologous stem cell transplantation, with cohorts A, B and C differing in prior brentuximab vedotin exposure. Magnetic negative selection with a Miltenyi CD4+ T cell isolation kit was used to purify CD4+ T cells from thawed PBMCs. The trial cohort comprised more than 55 patients with relapsed/refractory classical Hodgkin lymphoma whose best overall responses were complete response, partial response or progressive disease. In the multi-cohort phase II CheckMate 205 trial, trial patients received single-agent nivolumab. An independent review committee assessed best overall response by applying the 2007 International Working Group response criteria. Trial PBMCs were collected immediately before nivolumab initiation (C1D1) and during therapy at cycle 2 day 1 and cycle 4 day 1. Peripheral blood was collected in 8 mL Vacutainer Cell Preparation Tubes, from which PBMCs were isolated by centrifugation and then cryopreserved. Purified CD4+ and CD8+ fractions were prepared only for cases in which an additional PBMC sample was available. Magnetically labelled cells were depleted on LS columns in a quadroMACS separator, and the flow-through was collected as the purified fraction.

The material sequenced was CD4+ T cells from blood, taken at baseline. The receptor's source is a human donor with classical Hodgkin lymphoma. The rearranged segments are TRBV28 and TRBJ2-2; TRBD1 lines up with 7 middle nucleotides. The DNA is as follows: TGTGCCAGCAGAAACCCGGGACAGACATTTTTCGGGGAGCTGTTTTTT. Translated, it reads CASRNPGQTFFGELFF. Outside the CDR3, residues come from the reference TRBV28 and TRBJ2-2 proteins, so the full variable domain is: DVKVTQSSRYLVKRTGEKVFLECVQDMDHENMFWYRQDPGLGLRLIYFSYDVKMKEKGDIPEGYSVSREKKERFSLILESASTNQTSMYLCASRNPGQTFFGELFFGEGSRLTVL.